The present TCR beta chain was sequenced within a study of shared T cell receptors in the human thymus. The data were produced by immunoSEQ multiplex PCR, yet TCRdb's version contains in-frame clones alone and is incomplete. The sample consists of approximately 68,000 clones, over 90% of them appearing once. The TCR sequence derives from a human donor. Sample: thymocytes.

The CDR3 DNA follows: TGTGCCAGCAGCTTGCCGGGCCTCCGACTCGGTATTAAGTACCAAGAGACCCAGTACTTC. This encodes CASSLPGLRLGIKYQETQYF. V gene TRBV7-6 combines with J gene TRBJ2-5; unclear D gene. The germline V gene has CDR1 SGHVS and CDR2 FNYEAQ. The CDR3 totals 20 residues. Trimming took 3 bases from V and 0 from J, leaving 26 bases between them.